One and the same sample provided the 8 T cell receptor beta chains below, sequenced in a study of OX40 agonist ivuxolimab in advanced cancers. This table comes from immunoSEQ multiplex PCR, and its TCRdb copy is limited to in-frame clones, with some not included. This sample has around 50,000 clones, with about 88% found just once. The sequences come from CD4+ or CD8+ T cells sorted from blood, collected in a trial of the OX40 agonist ivuxolimab. Receptor source: an adult with an advanced solid tumor such as melanoma, head and neck, liver or kidney cancer.

The chain recombines TRBV6-1 with TRBJ2-1; D might be TRBD1 (6 bases). Trimming left V 1 base short and J 9 bases short, with 10 bases between. Germline V gene data show CDR1 as MNHNS and CDR2 as SASEGT. There are 13 residues in the CDR3. The CDR3 bases are TGTGCCAGCAGTGAAGTCAGGGGCACTGAGCAGTTCTTC. It codes for CASSEVRGTEQFF.

V is TRBV5-4 and J is TRBJ2-6, with 7 bases fitting TRBD2. Germline V gene sequence: CDR1 SGHNT, CDR2 YYREEE (reference sequence). This CDR3 contains 16 residues. J was trimmed by 2 bases and V by 1 base; bases with no gene match: 3. In DNA form, the CDR3 reads TGTGCCAGCAGCTTGATCCGGGGGGCTGGGGCCAACGTCCTGACTTTC. Translated, it gives CASSLIRGAGANVLTF.

This clone was counted between two and nine times. The chain couples TRBV4-1 to TRBJ2-7; 9 bases are shared with TRBD2. There are 17 residues in the CDR3. The germline V gene encodes CDR1 MGHRA and CDR2 YSYEKL. J gave up 3 bases and V 2 bases, and 11 bases lay outside the gene matches. For the CDR3, the DNA is TGCGCCAGCAGCCAATCTCCTAGCGGGATTCCCGACTACGAGCAGTACTTC. Protein product: CASSQSPSGIPDYEQYF.

This chain joins TRBV2 and TRBJ2-3, with a tentative D call TRBD1 (6 bases). CDR1 SNHLY and CDR2 FYNNEI come from the germline V gene. This CDR3 has 14 amino acids. V was cut by 4 bases and J by 0 bases, with 8 bases left in between. The CDR3 reads CASSATGSTDTQYF. CDR3 DNA sequence: TGTGCCAGCAGTGCGACAGGTAGCACAGATACGCAGTATTTT.

The chain recombines TRBV5-1 with TRBJ2-3; D unclear. Trimming took 4 bases from V and 4 from J, leaving 7 bases between them. Germline assignment: CDR1 SGHRS and CDR2 YFSETQ. The CDR3 is made up of 12 amino acids. The CDR3 region is CASSRRPDTQYF. The DNA for the CDR3 is TGCGCCAGCAGCCGTAGGCCAGATACGCAGTATTTT.

The chain uses TRBV19 and TRBJ2-5; the D is unclear. Trimming pared 3 bases from V and 1 base from J, leaving 9 bases between. There are 14 residues in the CDR3. Per germline, CDR1 LNHDA and CDR2 SQIVND (reference sequence). The CDR3 bases are TGTGCCAGTAGTATGGGCTGGGTCCAAGAGACCCAGTACTTC. It translates to CASSMGWVQETQYF.

The chain joins TRBV19 to TRBJ2-2; 14 bases agree with TRBD2. CDR1 is LNHDA and CDR2 is SQIVND in the germline V gene (reference sequence). Losses at the gene ends were 3 bases for V and 4 bases for J; bases not matched to a gene: 4. This CDR3 is 17 amino acids long. Here the CDR3 reads CASSMTSGRAFTGELFF. The CDR3 DNA reads TGTGCCAGTAGTATGACTAGCGGGAGGGCCTTCACCGGGGAGCTGTTTTTT.

The V gene is TRBV6-1, the J gene TRBJ2-5; D perhaps matches TRBD2 (6 bases). The end of the DNA fits TRBJ2-7 better, so the J call may be wrong. The CDR3 is 14 residues long. Germline loops: CDR1 MNHNS, CDR2 SASEGT. The CDR3 DNA sequence: TGTGCCAGCAGGGGACTCTTCCTCGCGTCCGAGCAGTACTTC. Translated, it gives CASRGLFLASEQYF.